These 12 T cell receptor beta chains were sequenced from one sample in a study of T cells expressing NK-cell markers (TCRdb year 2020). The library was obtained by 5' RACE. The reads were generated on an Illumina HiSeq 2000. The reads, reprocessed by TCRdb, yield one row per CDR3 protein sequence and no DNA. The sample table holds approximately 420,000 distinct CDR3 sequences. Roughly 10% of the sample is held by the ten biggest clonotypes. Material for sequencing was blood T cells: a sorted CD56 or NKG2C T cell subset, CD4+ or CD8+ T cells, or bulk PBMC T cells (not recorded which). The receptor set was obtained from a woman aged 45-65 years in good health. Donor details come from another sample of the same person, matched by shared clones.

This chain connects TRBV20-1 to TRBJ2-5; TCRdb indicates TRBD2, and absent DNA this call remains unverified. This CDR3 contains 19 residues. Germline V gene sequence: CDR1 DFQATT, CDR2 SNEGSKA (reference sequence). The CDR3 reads CSARDYSSGRPFGYETQYF.

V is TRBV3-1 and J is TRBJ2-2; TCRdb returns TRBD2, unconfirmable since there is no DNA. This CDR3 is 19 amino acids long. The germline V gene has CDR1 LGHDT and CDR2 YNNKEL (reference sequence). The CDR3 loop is CASSQAPPGLAGNTGELFF.

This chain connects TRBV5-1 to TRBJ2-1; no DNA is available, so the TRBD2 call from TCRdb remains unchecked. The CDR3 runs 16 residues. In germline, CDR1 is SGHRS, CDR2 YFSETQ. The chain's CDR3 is CASSPGLSHTYNEQFF.

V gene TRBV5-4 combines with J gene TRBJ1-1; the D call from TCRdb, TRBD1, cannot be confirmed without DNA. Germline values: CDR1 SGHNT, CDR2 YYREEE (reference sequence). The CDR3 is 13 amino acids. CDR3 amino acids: CASSYTGISEAFF.

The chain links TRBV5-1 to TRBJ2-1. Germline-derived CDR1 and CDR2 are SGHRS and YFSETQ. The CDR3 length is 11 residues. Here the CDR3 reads CASSHERQQFF.

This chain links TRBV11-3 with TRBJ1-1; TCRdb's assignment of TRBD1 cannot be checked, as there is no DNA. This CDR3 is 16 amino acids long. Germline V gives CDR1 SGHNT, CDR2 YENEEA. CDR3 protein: CASSLAPIDMNTEAFF.

CDR3 amino acids: CASIGGAAQFF. The chain uses TRBV5-1 and TRBJ2-1. This CDR3 has 11 amino acids. CDR1 SGHRS and CDR2 YFSETQ come from the germline V gene.

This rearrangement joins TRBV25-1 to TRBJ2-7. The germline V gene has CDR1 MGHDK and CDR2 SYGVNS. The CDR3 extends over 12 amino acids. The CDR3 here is CASSEGTYEQYF.

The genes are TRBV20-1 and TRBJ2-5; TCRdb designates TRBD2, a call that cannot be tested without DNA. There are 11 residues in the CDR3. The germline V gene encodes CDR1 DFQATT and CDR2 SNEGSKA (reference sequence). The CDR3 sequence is CSAQLAETQYF.

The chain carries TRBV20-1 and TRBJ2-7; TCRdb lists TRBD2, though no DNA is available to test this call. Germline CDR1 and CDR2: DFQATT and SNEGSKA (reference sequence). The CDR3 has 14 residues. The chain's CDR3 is CSAREAGGPYEQYF.

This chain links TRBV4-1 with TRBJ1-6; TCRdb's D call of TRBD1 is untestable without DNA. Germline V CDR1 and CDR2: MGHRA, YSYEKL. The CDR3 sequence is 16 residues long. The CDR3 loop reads CASSQVRGADNSPLHF.

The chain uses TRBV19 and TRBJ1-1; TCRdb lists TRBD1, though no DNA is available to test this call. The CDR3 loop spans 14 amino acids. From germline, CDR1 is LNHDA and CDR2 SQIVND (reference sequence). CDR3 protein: CASRRETENTEAFF. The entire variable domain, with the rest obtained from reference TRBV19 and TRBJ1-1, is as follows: DGGITQSPKYLFRKEGQNVTLSCEQNLNHDAMYWYRQDPGQGLRLIYYSQIVNDFQKGDIAEGYSVSREKKESFPLTVTSAQKNPTAFYLCASRRETENTEAFFGQGTRLTVV.